The next 15 T cell receptor beta chains were all read from a single sample in a study of OX40 agonist ivuxolimab in advanced cancers. Profiled with immunoSEQ multiplex PCR; TCRdb holds only in-frame clones, not every one. The sample consists of 45,000 to 65,000 clones, around 86% of them appearing once. The sample here was CD4+ or CD8+ T cells sorted from blood, taken in a trial of the OX40 agonist ivuxolimab. The receptors shown here come from an adult with an advanced solid tumor such as melanoma, head and neck, liver or kidney cancer.

V gene TRBV14 combines with J gene TRBJ2-7, with a tentative D call TRBD2 (6 bases). The germline V gene has CDR1 SGHDN and CDR2 FVKESK. The CDR3 totals 15 residues. The V end lost 1 base, the J end lost 2 bases, and 12 bases lay between the germline ends. Written as DNA, the CDR3 is TGTGCCAGCAGCCAAGTGCCCAGGACTACCTACGAGCAGTACTTC. It yields the protein CASSQVPRTTYEQYF.

The chain combines TRBV6-5 with TRBJ1-4; tentatively, D is TRBD1 (5 bases). The CDR3 is 15 amino acids. With 5 bases removed from V and 0 bases from J, the gap between germline ends came to 10 bases. Germline CDR1 reads MNHEY; CDR2 reads SVGAGI. In nucleotides, the CDR3 is TGTGCCAGCAGTAGGACACGCTCAACTAATGAAAAACTGTTTTTT. It specifies CASSRTRSTNEKLFF.

V is TRBV28 and J is TRBJ2-1; D gene unclear. Trimming took 5 bases from V and 3 from J, leaving 14 bases between them. Germline V CDR1 and CDR2: MDHEN, SYDVKM. The CDR3 totals 15 residues. CDR3 coding DNA: TGTGCCAGCAGTCCACCCAACGTTCTCTACAATGAGCAGTTCTTC. This codes for CASSPPNVLYNEQFF. Together with reference TRBV28 and TRBJ2-1, the CDR3 gives the full variable domain: DVKVTQSSRYLVKRTGEKVFLECVQDMDHENMFWYRQDPGLGLRLIYFSYDVKMKEKGDIPEGYSVSREKKERFSLILESASTNQTSMYLCASSPPNVLYNEQFFGPGTRLTVL.

The chain joins TRBV13 to TRBJ2-7, with unresolved D. The CDR3 runs to 11 residues. The V gene lost 0 bases and the J gene lost 4 bases, with 1 base spanning the gap. CDR1 is PRHDT, CDR2 FYEKMQ, per germline (reference sequence). This chain's CDR3 is CASSLGYEQYF. DNA for the CDR3: TGTGCCAGCAGCTTAGGGTACGAGCAGTACTTC. Complete variable domain (other parts from reference TRBV13 and TRBJ2-7): AAGVIQSPRHLIKEKRETATLKCYPIPRHDTVYWYQQGPGQDPQFLISFYEKMQSDKGSIPDRFSAQQFSDYHSELNMSSLELGDSALYFCASSLGYEQYFGPGTRLTVT.

The gene calls are TRBV6-4 and TRBJ2-1; 7 nucleotides match TRBD1. The CDR3 extends over 17 amino acids. With 3 bases clipped from V and 4 bases from J, the junction kept 12 bases outside the gene matches. Germline loops: CDR1 MRHNA, CDR2 SNTAGT. The CDR3 region is CASSDSYSGTEYNEQFF. The CDR3 DNA is TGTGCCAGCAGTGATTCTTACTCCGGGACAGAGTACAATGAGCAGTTCTTC.

This chain links TRBV13 with TRBJ1-4; D is undetermined. The ends were cut back, 0 bases at V and 7 bases at J, with 15 bases in the middle. Germline V gene sequence: CDR1 PRHDT, CDR2 FYEKMQ (reference sequence). This CDR3 has 16 amino acids. The CDR3 spells CASSLGPAGSSEKLFF. The CDR3 region has the DNA TGTGCCAGCAGCTTAGGCCCAGCAGGCAGTAGTGAAAAACTGTTTTTT. The variable domain in full, with the rest retrieved from reference TRBV13 and TRBJ1-4, is AAGVIQSPRHLIKEKRETATLKCYPIPRHDTVYWYQQGPGQDPQFLISFYEKMQSDKGSIPDRFSAQQFSDYHSELNMSSLELGDSALYFCASSLGPAGSSEKLFFGSGTQLSVL.

This clone appeared once. The chain joins TRBV2 to TRBJ1-2; possibly TRBD1 for D (5 bases). V was pared by 8 bases and J by 3 bases, with 13 bases between. The CDR3 is 13 amino acids. Germline CDR1 SNHLY, CDR2 FYNNEI. CDR3 in amino acids: CASEITGDYGYTF. Written as DNA, the CDR3 is TGTGCCAGCGAAATAACAGGCGACTATGGCTACACCTTC.

This clone was counted between two and nine times. V is TRBV28 and J is TRBJ1-4; 7 positions agree with TRBD1. The J segment lost 5 bases and the V segment lost 5 bases, leaving 8 bases of the junction unmatched. Germline values: CDR1 MDHEN, CDR2 SYDVKM. The CDR3 contains 15 residues. The CDR3 DNA follows: TGTGCCAGCAGTACCCGACAGGGATTAAATGAAAAACTGTTTTTT. Its translation is CASSTRQGLNEKLFF.

CDR3 in DNA: TGCGCCAGCAGTGAAGGGGGACGCGGGCACACAGATACGCAGTATTTT. Protein sequence: CASSEGGRGHTDTQYF. The chain employs TRBV10-1 and TRBJ2-3; D is perhaps TRBD1 (6 bases). CDR1 WNHNN and CDR2 SYGVQD come from the germline V gene (reference sequence). V was clipped by 3 bases and J by 2 bases, with 15 bases between them. This CDR3 spans 16 amino acids.

The chain uses TRBV29-1 and TRBJ2-3; D remains unclear. Trimming removed 6 bases from V and 1 base from J, with 11 bases in between. CDR1 is SQVTM, CDR2 ANQGSEA, per germline. There are 13 residues in the CDR3. CDR3 sequence: CSVPGPGTDTQYF. DNA of the CDR3: TGCAGCGTGCCCGGCCCCGGCACAGATACGCAGTATTTT.

The genes are TRBV6-6 and TRBJ1-1; 12 bases align to TRBD1. V dropped 10 bases and J dropped 2; count of bases not matched to a gene: 8. The CDR3 extends over 15 amino acids. Germline assignment: CDR1 MNHNY and CDR2 SVGAGI (reference sequence). CDR3 loop: CATWGQGAGNTEAFF. In DNA form, the CDR3 reads TGTGCCACTTGGGGACAGGGGGCTGGAAACACTGAAGCTTTCTTT.

The chain links TRBV27 to TRBJ2-7, with TRBD1 identical over 7 bases. Trimming took 8 bases from V and 7 from J; bases not matched to a gene: 8. The germline V gene encodes CDR1 MNHEY and CDR2 SMNVEV (reference sequence). The CDR3 has 12 residues. DNA for the CDR3: TGTGCCAGCGGTTACAGGGGAAGAGAGCAGTACTTC. This sequence encodes CASGYRGREQYF.

The CDR3 bases are TGTGCCAGCAGTTATCCGGGACTAATGAACAATGAGCAGTTCTTC. Protein sequence: CASSYPGLMNNEQFF. V gene TRBV27 combines with J gene TRBJ2-1; 7 bases agree with TRBD2. Germline-derived CDR1 and CDR2 are MNHEY and SMNVEV (reference sequence). Losses at the gene ends were 4 bases for V and 5 bases for J; bases not matched to a gene: 8. This CDR3 comprises 15 residues.

The chain couples TRBV20-1 to TRBJ1-1, with D hard to call. This CDR3 is built from 11 residues. Germline loops: CDR1 DFQATT, CDR2 SNEGSKA (reference sequence). Trimming stripped 6 bases from V and 4 bases from J, with 9 bases between. CDR3 nucleotides: TGCAGTGCGACCTTGGGCACTGAAGCTTTCTTT. Translating it yields CSATLGTEAFF.

This chain uses TRBV5-4 with TRBJ1-2; 9 bases map to TRBD1. Germline lookup yields CDR1 SGHNT and CDR2 YYREEE (reference sequence). Trimming at V came to 3 bases and at J to 6 bases, leaving 9 bases not matched to a gene. This CDR3 comprises 15 residues. The CDR3 protein is CASSSGTGFFDGYTF. The CDR3 DNA reads as TGTGCCAGCAGCTCCGGGACAGGGTTTTTCGATGGCTACACCTTC.